This T cell receptor (beta chain) stems from a study of response to subunit inactivated influenza vaccine. Regarding the study as a whole: It was the authors' suggestion that each seasonal influenza vaccination recruits few new T cells.

With respect to this clonotype: As yet, its antigen is unknown.

TCRdb re-analysed the RT-PCR reads in MiXCR, keeping a single row per CDR3 protein. The table shows about 830,000 distinct CDR3 sequences, with less than 20% occurring only once. The germline V gene encodes CDR1 SGHNT and CDR2 YYREEE (reference sequence). Unmatched junction bases numbered 4, after V lost 3 bases and J lost 4 bases. This CDR3 spans 15 amino acids. The chain links TRBV5-4 to TRBJ2-2; 9 bases fit TRBD2. The material sequenced was PBMCs from blood, taken 5 days after vaccination. The clonotype was recovered from a man between 50 and 59 years old who received an inactivated influenza vaccine. The DNA of the CDR3 is TGTGCCAGCAGCTCAGCGGGAGGCCTCACCGGGGAGCTGTTTTTT. This sequence encodes CASSSAGGLTGELFF. Drawing the rest from reference TRBV5-4 and TRBJ2-2, the complete variable domain is ETGVTQSPTHLIKTRGQQVTLRCSSQSGHNTVSWYQQALGQGPQFIFQYYREEENGRGNFPPRFSGLQFPNYSSELNVNALELDDSALYLCASSSAGGLTGELFFGEGSRLTVL.